The next 2 T cell receptor beta chains were all read from a single sample in a study of blood T cell repertoires in COVID-19 (dated by TCRdb to 2020 to 2022). Libraries came from the immunoSEQ multiplex PCR assay. TCRdb limited this immuneACCESS table to in-frame rearrangements with V and J called. A share of clones is missing; checked studies link under half to unresolved V genes, and the rest is unexplained. For this sample the table gives some 50,000 clones, of which around 87% were detected only once. Of the sample, less than 9% falls within the top ten clones. Specimen: peripheral blood. The receptors originated from a man aged 50 to 59 with active COVID-19.

The rearrangement joins TRBV6-5 to TRBJ2-3; D gene uncertain. Per the germline V gene, CDR1 is MNHEY and CDR2 is SVGAGI. The ends were cut back, 7 bases at V and 0 bases at J, with 5 bases in the middle. The CDR3 runs to 12 residues. In nucleotides, the CDR3 is TGTGCCAGCAAGAGTAGCACAGATACGCAGTATTTT. As protein: CASKSSTDTQYF.

The sample holds one count of this clone. The chain is built from TRBV5-4 and TRBJ2-7; TRBD1 might be the D (6 bases). Germline assignment: CDR1 SGHNT and CDR2 YYREEE (reference sequence). Trimming took 3 bases from V and 4 from J, leaving 14 bases between them. The CDR3 spans 14 residues. The CDR3 DNA reads TGTGCCAGCAGCTCTCAGACAGGCCAGTACGAGCAGTACTTC. It translates to CASSSQTGQYEQYF. Full variable domain (remainder filled in from reference TRBV5-4 and TRBJ2-7): ETGVTQSPTHLIKTRGQQVTLRCSSQSGHNTVSWYQQALGQGPQFIFQYYREEENGRGNFPPRFSGLQFPNYSSELNVNALELDDSALYLCASSSQTGQYEQYFGPGTRLTVT.